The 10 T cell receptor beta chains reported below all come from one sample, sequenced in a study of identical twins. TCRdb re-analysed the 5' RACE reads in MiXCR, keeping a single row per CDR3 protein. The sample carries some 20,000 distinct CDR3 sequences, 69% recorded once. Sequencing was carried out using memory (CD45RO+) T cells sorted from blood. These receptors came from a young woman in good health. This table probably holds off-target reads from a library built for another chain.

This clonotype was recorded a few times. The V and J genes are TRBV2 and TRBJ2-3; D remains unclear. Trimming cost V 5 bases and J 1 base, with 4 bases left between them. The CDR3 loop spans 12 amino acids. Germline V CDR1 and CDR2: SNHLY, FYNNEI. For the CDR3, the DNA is TGTGCCAGCAGTACCCGCACAGATACGCAGTATTTT. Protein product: CASSTRTDTQYF.

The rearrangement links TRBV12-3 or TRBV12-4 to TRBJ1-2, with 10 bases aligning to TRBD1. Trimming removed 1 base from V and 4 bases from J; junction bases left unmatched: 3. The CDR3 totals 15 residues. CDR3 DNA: TGTGCCAGCAGTTTAGGGGACAGGGGACTCTATGGCTACACCTTC. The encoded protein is CASSLGDRGLYGYTF.

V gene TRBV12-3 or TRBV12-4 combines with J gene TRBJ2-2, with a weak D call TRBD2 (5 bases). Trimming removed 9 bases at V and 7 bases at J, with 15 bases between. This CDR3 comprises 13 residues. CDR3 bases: TGTGCCAGTAAACTTACTGAGGGCGGGGAGCTGTTTTTT. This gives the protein CASKLTEGGELFF.

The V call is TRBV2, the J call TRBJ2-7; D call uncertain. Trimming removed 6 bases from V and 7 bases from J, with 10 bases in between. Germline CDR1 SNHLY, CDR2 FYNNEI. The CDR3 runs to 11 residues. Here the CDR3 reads CASRGSWEQYF. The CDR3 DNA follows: TGTGCCAGCAGGGGTAGTTGGGAGCAGTACTTC.

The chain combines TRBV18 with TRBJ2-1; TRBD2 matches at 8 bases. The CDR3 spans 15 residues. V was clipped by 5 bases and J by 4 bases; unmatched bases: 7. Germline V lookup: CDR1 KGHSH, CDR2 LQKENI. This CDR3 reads CASSSGTRGYNEQFF. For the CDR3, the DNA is TGTGCCAGCTCATCCGGGACTAGAGGATACAATGAGCAGTTCTTC.

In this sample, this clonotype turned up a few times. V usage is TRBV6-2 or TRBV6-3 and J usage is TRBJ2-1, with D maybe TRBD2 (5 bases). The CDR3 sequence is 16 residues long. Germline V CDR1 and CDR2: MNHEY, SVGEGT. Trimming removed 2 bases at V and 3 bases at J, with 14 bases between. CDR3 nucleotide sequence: TGTGCCAGCAGTTACGTCTTGGCCACTAGCTACAATGAGCAGTTCTTC. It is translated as CASSYVLATSYNEQFF.

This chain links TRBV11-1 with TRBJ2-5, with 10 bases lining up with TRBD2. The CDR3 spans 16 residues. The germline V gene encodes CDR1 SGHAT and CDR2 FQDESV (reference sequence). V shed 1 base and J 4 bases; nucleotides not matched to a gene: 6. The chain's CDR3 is CASSLGAAGGRETQYF. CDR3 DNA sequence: TGTGCCAGCAGCTTAGGGGCAGCGGGAGGGCGAGAGACCCAGTACTTC. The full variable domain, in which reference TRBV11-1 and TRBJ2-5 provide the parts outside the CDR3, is EAEVAQSPRYKITEKSQAVAFWCDPISGHATLYWYRQILGQGPELLVQFQDESVVDDSQLPKDRFSAERLKGVDSTLKIQPAELGDSAMYLCASSLGAAGGRETQYFGPGTRLLVL.

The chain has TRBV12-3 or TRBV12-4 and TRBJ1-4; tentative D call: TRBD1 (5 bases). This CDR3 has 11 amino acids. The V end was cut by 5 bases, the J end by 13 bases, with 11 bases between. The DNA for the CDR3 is TGTGCCAGCAGTCCCGGGACTCTACTGTTTTTT. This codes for CASSPGTLLFF.

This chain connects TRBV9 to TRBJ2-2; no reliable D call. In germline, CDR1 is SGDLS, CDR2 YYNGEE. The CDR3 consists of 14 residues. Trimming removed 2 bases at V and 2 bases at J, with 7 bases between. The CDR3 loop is CASSVSPNTGELFF. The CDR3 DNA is TGTGCCAGCAGCGTTAGCCCCAACACCGGGGAGCTGTTTTTT.

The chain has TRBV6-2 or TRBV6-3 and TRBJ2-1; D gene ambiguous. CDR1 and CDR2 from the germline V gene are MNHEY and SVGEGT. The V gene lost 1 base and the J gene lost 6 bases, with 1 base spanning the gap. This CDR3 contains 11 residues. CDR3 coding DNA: TGTGCCAGCAGTTACTTCAATGAGCAGTTCTTC. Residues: CASSYFNEQFF.